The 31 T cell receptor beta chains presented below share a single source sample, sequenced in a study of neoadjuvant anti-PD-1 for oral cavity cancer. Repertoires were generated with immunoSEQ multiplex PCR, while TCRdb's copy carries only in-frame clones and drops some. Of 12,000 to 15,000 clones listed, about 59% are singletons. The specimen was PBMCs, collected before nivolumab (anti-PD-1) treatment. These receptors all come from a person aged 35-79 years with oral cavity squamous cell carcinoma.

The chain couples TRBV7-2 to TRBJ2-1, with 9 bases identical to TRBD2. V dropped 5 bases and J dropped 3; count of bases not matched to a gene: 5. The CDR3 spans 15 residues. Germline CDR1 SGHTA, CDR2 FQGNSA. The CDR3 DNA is TGTGCCAGCAGCCACCGAGCGGGGGGCTACAATGAGCAGTTCTTC. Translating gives CASSHRAGGYNEQFF.

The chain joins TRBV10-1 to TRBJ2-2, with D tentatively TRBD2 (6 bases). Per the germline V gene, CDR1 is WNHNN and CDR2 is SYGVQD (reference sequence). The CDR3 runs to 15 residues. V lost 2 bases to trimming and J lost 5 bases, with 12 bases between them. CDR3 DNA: TGCGCCAGCAGTGAGGGCGGGCGGGATACCGGGGAGCTGTTTTTT. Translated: CASSEGGRDTGELFF.

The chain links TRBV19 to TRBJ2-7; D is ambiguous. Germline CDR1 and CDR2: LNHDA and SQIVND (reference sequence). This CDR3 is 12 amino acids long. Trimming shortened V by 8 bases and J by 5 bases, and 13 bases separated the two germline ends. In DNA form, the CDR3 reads TGTGCCAGTGGAAGGACCCTTAACGAGCAGTACTTC. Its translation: CASGRTLNEQYF.

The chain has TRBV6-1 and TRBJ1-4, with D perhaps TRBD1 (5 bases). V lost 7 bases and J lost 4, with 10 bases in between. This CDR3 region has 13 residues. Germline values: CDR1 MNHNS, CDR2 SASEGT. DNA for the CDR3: TGTGCCAGCACGGCGGGGGGTAATGAAAAACTGTTTTTT. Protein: CASTAGGNEKLFF.

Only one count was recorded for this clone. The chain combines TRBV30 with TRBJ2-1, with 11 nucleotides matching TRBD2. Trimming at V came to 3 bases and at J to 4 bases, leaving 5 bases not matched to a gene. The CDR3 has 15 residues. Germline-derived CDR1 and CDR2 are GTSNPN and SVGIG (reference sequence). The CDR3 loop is CAWSSASGGYNEQFF. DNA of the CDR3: TGTGCCTGGAGCTCAGCTAGCGGGGGGTACAATGAGCAGTTCTTC.

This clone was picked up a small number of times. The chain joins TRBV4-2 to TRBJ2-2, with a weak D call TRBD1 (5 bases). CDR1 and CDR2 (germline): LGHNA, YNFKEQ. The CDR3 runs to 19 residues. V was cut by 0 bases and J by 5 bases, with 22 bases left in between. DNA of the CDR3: TGTGCCAGCAGCCAAGAACGACCTGATTGGGGCCTAGGGACCGGGGAGCTGTTTTTT. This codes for CASSQERPDWGLGTGELFF.

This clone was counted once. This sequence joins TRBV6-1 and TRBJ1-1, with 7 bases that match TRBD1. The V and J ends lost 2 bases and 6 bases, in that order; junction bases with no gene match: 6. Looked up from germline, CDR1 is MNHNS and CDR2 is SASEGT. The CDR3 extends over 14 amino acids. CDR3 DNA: TGTGCCAGCAGTGAAAAGACAGGGAGGGCTGAAGCTTTCTTT. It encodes CASSEKTGRAEAFF.

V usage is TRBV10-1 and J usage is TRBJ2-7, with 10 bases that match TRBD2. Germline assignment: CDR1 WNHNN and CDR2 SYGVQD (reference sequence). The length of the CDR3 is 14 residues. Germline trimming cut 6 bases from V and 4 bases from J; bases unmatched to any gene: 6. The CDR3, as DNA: TGCGCCAGCAGCGCTAGCGGGAGCTTATACGAGCAGTACTTC. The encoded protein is CASSASGSLYEQYF.

The CDR3 nucleotides read TGTGCCAGCAGCACTCCGACGCAGTATTTT. Translated, it gives CASSTPTQYF. The rearrangement joins TRBV7-2 to TRBJ2-3; D gene unclear. V was pared by 5 bases and J by 9 bases, with 6 bases between. The CDR3 is made up of 10 amino acids. In germline, CDR1 is SGHTA, CDR2 FQGNSA. Full variable domain (outside the CDR3, taken from reference TRBV7-2 and TRBJ2-3): GAGVSQSPSNKVTEKGKDVELRCDPISGHTALYWYRQSLGQGLEFLIYFQGNSAPDKSGLPSDRFSAERTGGSVSTLTIQRTQQEDSAVYLCASSTPTQYFGPGTRLTVL.

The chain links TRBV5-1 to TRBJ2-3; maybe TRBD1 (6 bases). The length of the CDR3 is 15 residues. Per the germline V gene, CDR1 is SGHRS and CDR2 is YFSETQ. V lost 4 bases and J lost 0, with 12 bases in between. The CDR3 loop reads CASSVGQSSTDTQYF. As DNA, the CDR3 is TGCGCCAGCAGCGTTGGACAGTCTAGCACAGATACGCAGTATTTT. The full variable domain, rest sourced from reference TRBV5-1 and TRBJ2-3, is KAGVTQTPRYLIKTRGQQVTLSCSPISGHRSVSWYQQTPGQGLQFLFEYFSETQRNKGNFPGRFSGRQFSNSRSEMNVSTLELGDSALYLCASSVGQSSTDTQYFGPGTRLTVL.

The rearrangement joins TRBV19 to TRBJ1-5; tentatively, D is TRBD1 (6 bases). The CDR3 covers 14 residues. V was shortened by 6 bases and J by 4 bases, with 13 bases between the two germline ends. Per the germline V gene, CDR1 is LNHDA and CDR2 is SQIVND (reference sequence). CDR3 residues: CASRDWRGNQPQHF. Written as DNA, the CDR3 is TGTGCCAGTAGAGATTGGAGGGGGAATCAGCCCCAGCATTTT.

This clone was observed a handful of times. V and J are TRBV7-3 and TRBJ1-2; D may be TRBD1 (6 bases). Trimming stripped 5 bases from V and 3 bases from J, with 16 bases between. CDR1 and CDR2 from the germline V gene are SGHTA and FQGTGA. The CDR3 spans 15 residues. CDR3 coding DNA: TGTGCCAGCAGCCCACCAGGGGTTGGGGACTATGGCTACACCTTC. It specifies CASSPPGVGDYGYTF.

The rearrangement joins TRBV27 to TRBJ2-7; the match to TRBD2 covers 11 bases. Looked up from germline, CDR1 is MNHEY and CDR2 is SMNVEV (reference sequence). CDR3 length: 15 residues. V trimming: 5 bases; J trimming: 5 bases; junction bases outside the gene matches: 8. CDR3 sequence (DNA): TGTGCCAGCAGTCCTAGAGGACTAGCGGGCCACGAGCAGTACTTC. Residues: CASSPRGLAGHEQYF.

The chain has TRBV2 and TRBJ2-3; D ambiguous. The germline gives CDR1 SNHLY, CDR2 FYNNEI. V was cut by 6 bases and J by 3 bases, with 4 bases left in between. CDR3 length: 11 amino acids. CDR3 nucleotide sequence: TGTGCCAGCAGGTTTACAGATACGCAGTATTTT. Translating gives CASRFTDTQYF. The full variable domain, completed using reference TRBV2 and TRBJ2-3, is EPEVTQTPSHQVTQMGQEVILRCVPISNHLYFYWYRQILGQKVEFLVSFYNNEISEKSEIFDDQFSVERPDGSNFTLKIRSTKLEDSAMYFCASRFTDTQYFGPGTRLTVL.

CDR3 loop: CASRRPGQGYGYTF. The CDR3 DNA is TGTGCCAGCAGACGGCCGGGACAGGGTTACGGCTACACCTTC. The gene calls are TRBV6-5 and TRBJ1-2; 9 nucleotides align to TRBD1. V lost 6 bases, J lost 8 bases, and 10 bases stayed unmatched. The CDR3 has 14 residues. The germline CDR1 and CDR2 sequences are MNHEY and SVGAGI.

CDR3 region: CASSVGTGGGQPQHF. CDR3 sequence (DNA): TGTGCCAGCAGTGTCGGGACAGGGGGGGGTCAGCCCCAGCATTTT. The chain is built from TRBV27 and TRBJ1-5; 11 bases match TRBD1. This CDR3 is 15 amino acids long. J was trimmed by 6 bases and V by 5 bases; bases with no gene match: 6. Germline V gene lookup returns CDR1 MNHEY and CDR2 SMNVEV (reference sequence).

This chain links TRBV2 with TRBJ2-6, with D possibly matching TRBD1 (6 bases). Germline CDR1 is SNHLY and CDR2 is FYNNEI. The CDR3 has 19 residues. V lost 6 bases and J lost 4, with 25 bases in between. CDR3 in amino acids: CASRSGHPFLAPGANVLTF. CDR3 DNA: TGTGCCAGCAGGTCGGGACACCCCTTTCTAGCTCCAGGGGCCAACGTCCTGACTTTC. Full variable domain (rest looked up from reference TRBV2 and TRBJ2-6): EPEVTQTPSHQVTQMGQEVILRCVPISNHLYFYWYRQILGQKVEFLVSFYNNEISEKSEIFDDQFSVERPDGSNFTLKIRSTKLEDSAMYFCASRSGHPFLAPGANVLTFGAGSRLTVL.

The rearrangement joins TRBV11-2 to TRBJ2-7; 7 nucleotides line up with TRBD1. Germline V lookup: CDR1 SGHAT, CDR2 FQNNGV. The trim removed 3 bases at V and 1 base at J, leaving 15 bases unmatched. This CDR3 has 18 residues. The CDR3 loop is CASSFQLTGFGLSYEQYF. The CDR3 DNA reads TGTGCCAGCAGCTTCCAGTTGACAGGGTTCGGACTTTCCTACGAGCAGTACTTC.

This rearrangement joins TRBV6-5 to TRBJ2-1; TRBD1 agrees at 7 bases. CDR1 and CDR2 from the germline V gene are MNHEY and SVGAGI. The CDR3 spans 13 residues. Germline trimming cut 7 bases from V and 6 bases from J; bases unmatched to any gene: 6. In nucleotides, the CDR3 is TGTGCCAGCACCGTACCAGGGGGCAATGAGCAGTTCTTC. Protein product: CASTVPGGNEQFF.

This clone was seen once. The CDR3 spells CASRQPGLTNEQFF. In DNA, the CDR3 is TGTGCCAGCAGGCAACCGGGACTTACGAATGAGCAGTTCTTC. This chain links TRBV2 with TRBJ2-1; D perhaps matches TRBD2 (6 bases). This CDR3 is built from 14 residues. The V gene's germline CDR1 is SNHLY and CDR2 FYNNEI. Trimming cost V 6 bases and J 7 bases, with 16 bases left between them.

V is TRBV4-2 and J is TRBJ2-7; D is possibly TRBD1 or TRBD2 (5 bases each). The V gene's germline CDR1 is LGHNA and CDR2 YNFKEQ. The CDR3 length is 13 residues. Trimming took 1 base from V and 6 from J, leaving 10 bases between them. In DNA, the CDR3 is TGTGCCAGCAGCCAAGTCAAAGGGACCGAGCAGTACTTC. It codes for CASSQVKGTEQYF.

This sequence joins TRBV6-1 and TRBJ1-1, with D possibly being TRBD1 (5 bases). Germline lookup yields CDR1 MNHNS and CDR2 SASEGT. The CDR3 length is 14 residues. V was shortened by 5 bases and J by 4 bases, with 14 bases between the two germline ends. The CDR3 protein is CASSRDPSGTEAFF. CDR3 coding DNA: TGTGCCAGCAGTAGGGACCCATCCGGCACTGAAGCTTTCTTT.

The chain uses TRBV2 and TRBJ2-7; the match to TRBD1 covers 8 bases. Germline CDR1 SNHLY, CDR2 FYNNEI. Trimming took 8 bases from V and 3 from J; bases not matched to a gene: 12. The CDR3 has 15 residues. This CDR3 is CASRKIGQGVYEQYF. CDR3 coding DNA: TGTGCCAGCCGTAAAATCGGACAGGGAGTCTACGAGCAGTACTTC.

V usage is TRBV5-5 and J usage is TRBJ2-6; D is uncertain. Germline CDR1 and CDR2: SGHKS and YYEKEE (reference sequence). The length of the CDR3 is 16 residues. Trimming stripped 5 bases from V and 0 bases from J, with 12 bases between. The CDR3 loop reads CASSVRILSGANVLTF. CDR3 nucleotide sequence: TGTGCCAGCAGTGTTAGGATTCTCTCTGGGGCCAACGTCCTGACTTTC.

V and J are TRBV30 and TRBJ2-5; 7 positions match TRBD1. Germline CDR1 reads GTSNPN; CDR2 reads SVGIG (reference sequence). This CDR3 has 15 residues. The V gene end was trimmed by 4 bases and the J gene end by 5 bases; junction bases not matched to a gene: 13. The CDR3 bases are TGTGCCTGGACGAGGGGGCTCGCCCCGAGTGAGACCCAGTACTTC. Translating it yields CAWTRGLAPSETQYF.

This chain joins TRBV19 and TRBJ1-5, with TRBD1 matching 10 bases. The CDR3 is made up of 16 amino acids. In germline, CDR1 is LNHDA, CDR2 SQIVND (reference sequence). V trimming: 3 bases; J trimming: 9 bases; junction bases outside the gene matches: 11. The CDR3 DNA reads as TGTGCCAGTAGTATTAATCCGGGACAGGGGCCCCGGCCCCAGCATTTT. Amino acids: CASSINPGQGPRPQHF.

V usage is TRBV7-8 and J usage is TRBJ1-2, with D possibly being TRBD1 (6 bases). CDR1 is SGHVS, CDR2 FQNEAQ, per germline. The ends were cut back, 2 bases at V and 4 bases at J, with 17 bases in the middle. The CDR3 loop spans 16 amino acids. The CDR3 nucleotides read TGTGCCAGCAGCTTATCGGGGGGCGCATACTCCTATGGCTACACCTTC. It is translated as CASSLSGGAYSYGYTF.

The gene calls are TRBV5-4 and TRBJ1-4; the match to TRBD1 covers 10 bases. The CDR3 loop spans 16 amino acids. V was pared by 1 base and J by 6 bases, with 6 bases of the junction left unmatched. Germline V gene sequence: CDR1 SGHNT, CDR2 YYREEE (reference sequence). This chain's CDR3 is CASSLSGTGAHEKLFF. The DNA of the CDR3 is TGTGCCAGCAGCTTGTCCGGGACAGGGGCCCATGAAAAACTGTTTTTT. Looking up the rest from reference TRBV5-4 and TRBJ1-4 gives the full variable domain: ETGVTQSPTHLIKTRGQQVTLRCSSQSGHNTVSWYQQALGQGPQFIFQYYREEENGRGNFPPRFSGLQFPNYSSELNVNALELDDSALYLCASSLSGTGAHEKLFFGSGTQLSVL.

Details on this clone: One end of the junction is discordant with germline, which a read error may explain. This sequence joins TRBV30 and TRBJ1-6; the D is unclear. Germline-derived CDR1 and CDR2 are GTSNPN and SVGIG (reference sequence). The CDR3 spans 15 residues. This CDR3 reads CARRPRGSYNSPLHF. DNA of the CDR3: TGTGCCCGGAGGCCTCGGGGTTCCTATAATTCACCCCTCCACTTT.

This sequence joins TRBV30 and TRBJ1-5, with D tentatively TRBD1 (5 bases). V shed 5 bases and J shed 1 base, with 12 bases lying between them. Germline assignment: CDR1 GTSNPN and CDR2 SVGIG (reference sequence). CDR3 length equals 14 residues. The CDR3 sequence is CAWAGTYSNQPQHF. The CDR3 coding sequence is TGTGCCTGGGCAGGGACGTACAGCAATCAGCCCCAGCATTTT.

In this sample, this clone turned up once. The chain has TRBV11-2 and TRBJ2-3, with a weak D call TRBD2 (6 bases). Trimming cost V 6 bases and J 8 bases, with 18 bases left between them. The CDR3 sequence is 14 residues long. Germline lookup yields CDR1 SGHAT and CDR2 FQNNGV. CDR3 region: CASRRTSGELTQYF. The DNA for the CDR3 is TGTGCCAGCAGACGTACCTCGGGAGAGCTTACGCAGTATTTT.